A selection of T cell receptor beta chains follows, all from one sample in a study of patients and donors after allogeneic stem cell transplantation. One entry per CDR3 protein, called by TCRdb with MiXCR from the RT-PCR reads. Here the sample spans about a million distinct CDR3 sequences, approximately 19% being singletons. The sample comprised blood, either unsorted or a sorted T cell fraction (not recorded which). Receptors were obtained from a human donor who was either an allogeneic HSCT recipient or a stem cell or donor lymphocyte infusion donor (not recorded which). It is not recorded whose cells these are; they may come from a transplant donor. Both conserved end residues are part of each CDR3. The D gene is left open where the match is weak. Expanded clones get a size class; other rows say once, few or many, or leave the size out.

V,J,D,size,CDR3,DNA
TRBV7-9,TRBJ2-3,TRBD1,NA,CASSPDRERTDTQYF,TGTGCCAGCAGCCCGGACAGGGAGCGCACAGATACGCAGTATTTT
TRBV6-5,TRBJ1-3,TRBD1,NA,CASSSGQGEIAGNTIYF,TGTGCCAGCAGTTCGGGACAGGGGGAGATCGCCGGAAACACCATATATTTT
TRBV12-3/TRBV12-4,TRBJ2-1,TRBD1,many,CASIPGQAFSDEQFF,TGTGCCAGCATCCCAGGACAGGCGTTTAGCGATGAGCAGTTCTTC
TRBV30,TRBJ2-1,TRBD1,few,CALGQGANNEQFF,TGTGCCTTGGGGCAGGGGGCTAACAATGAGCAGTTCTTC
TRBV19,TRBJ2-7,TRBD2,few,CASSGLAGDEQYF,TGTGCCAGTTCCGGACTAGCGGGCGACGAGCAGTACTTC
TRBV6-1,TRBJ2-1,NA,few,CASSEWNSPYNEQFF,TGTGCCAGCAGTGAATGGAATTCCCCCTACAATGAGCAGTTCTTC
TRBV15,TRBJ1-4,NA,NA,CATSRVNEKLFF,TGTGCCACCAGCAGAGTTAATGAAAAACTGTTTTTT
TRBV28,TRBJ2-7,TRBD2,NA,CASSSSGGAGTNPEQYF,TGTGCCAGCAGTTCCTCGGGCGGGGCAGGGACTAACCCCGAGCAGTACTTC
TRBV4-3,TRBJ2-5,TRBD2,few,CASSQVGTSGSRETQYF,TGCGCCAGCAGCCAAGTTGGGACTAGCGGGAGTAGGGAGACCCAGTACTTC
TRBV9,TRBJ2-1,NA,many,CASSVVAFAGPHEQFF,TGTGCCAGCAGCGTAGTGGCCTTCGCGGGACCCCATGAGCAGTTCTTC
TRBV19,TRBJ1-5,TRBD1,NA,CASSGGQSPGQPQHF,TGTGCCAGTAGTGGGGGACAGTCCCCAGGTCAGCCCCAGCATTTT
TRBV20-1,TRBJ1-1,NA,NA,CSARGVGTGTEAFF,TGCAGTGCTAGAGGGGTCGGGACTGGAACTGAAGCTTTCTTT
TRBV27,TRBJ1-2,NA,few,CASSLSHGGGRGYTF,TGTGCCAGCAGTTTATCGCACGGTGGGGGGCGCGGCTACACCTTC
TRBV6-5,TRBJ2-3,TRBD2,NA,CASSYSGGTSGGTDTQYF,TGTGCCAGCAGTTACTCAGGGGGGACTAGCGGGGGAACAGATACGCAGTATTTT
TRBV12-3/TRBV12-4,TRBJ2-7,NA,many,CASSLQGSYEQYF,TGTGCCAGCAGTTTACAGGGGTCCTACGAGCAGTACTTC
TRBV4-3,TRBJ1-4,NA,few,CASSQETPAEKLFF,TGCGCCAGCAGCCAAGAGACTCCCGCTGAAAAACTGTTTTTT
TRBV7-9,TRBJ2-1,NA,few,CASSFVQDLYNEQFF,TGTGCCAGCAGCTTCGTCCAAGACCTTTACAATGAGCAGTTCTTC
TRBV20-1,TRBJ1-3,NA,NA,CSASYSYGNTIYF,TGCAGTGCTAGTTACAGTTATGGAAACACCATATATTTT
TRBV10-3,TRBJ1-6,NA,few,CAISEIDSPLHF,TGTGCCATCAGTGAGATCGATTCACCCCTCCACTTT
TRBV4-1,TRBJ2-7,NA,few,CASSQEGSSYEQYF,TGCGCCAGCAGCCAAGAGGGGAGCTCCTACGAGCAGTACTTC
TRBV6-1,TRBJ1-1,NA,few,CASNAGMNTEAFF,TGTGCCAGCAACGCAGGCATGAACACTGAAGCTTTCTTT
TRBV28,TRBJ1-5,NA,few,CASSRFLGGLNQPQHF,TGTGCCAGCAGTCGATTTTTAGGGGGGCTAAATCAGCCCCAGCATTTT
TRBV12-3/TRBV12-4,TRBJ1-5,NA,NA,CASTREGGSGNQPQHF,TGTGCCAGCACCAGAGAGGGGGGCTCTGGCAATCAGCCCCAGCATTTT
TRBV27,TRBJ2-5,NA,few,CASSFTGREETQYF,TGTGCCAGCAGTTTTACAGGGCGGGAGGAGACCCAGTACTTC
TRBV20-1,TRBJ2-2,NA,few,CSARTRAGTKRVRTGELFF,TGCAGTGCTAGAACCAGGGCCGGAACAAAGAGAGTGAGGACCGGGGAGCTGTTTTTT
TRBV28,TRBJ1-1,TRBD1,few,CASRRSPTQGWIGAFF,TGTGCCAGCAGGAGATCTCCGACACAGGGGTGGATTGGAGCTTTCTTT
TRBV7-9,TRBJ2-4,NA,NA,CASSLGDLAKNIQYF,TGTGCCAGCAGCTTAGGGGACCTAGCCAAAAACATTCAGTACTTC
TRBV10-3,TRBJ2-7,NA,NA,CAISGASYEQYF,TGTGCCATCAGTGGTGCTTCCTACGAGCAGTACTTC
TRBV3-1,TRBJ1-2,NA,few,CASSVRVSPTSGYGYTF,TGTGCCAGCAGCGTTCGGGTCTCTCCCACTAGTGGCTATGGCTACACCTTC
TRBV5-1,TRBJ2-7,TRBD1,NA,CASSLEGQGGSYEQYF,TGCGCCAGCAGCTTGGAGGGACAGGGGGGCTCCTACGAGCAGTACTTC
TRBV3-1,TRBJ2-3,NA,few,CASSHGAGAPYTQYF,TGTGCCAGCAGCCATGGGGCAGGGGCGCCATATACGCAGTATTTT
TRBV7-8,TRBJ2-1,TRBD1,NA,CASSGIRDRGYNEQFF,TGTGCCAGCAGCGGAATCCGGGACAGAGGCTACAATGAGCAGTTCTTC
TRBV7-9,TRBJ2-5,NA,NA,CATLGPQYF,TGTGCCACACTAGGGCCCCAGTACTTC
TRBV12-3/TRBV12-4,TRBJ1-1,NA,few,CASSLVPPNTEAFF,TGTGCCAGCAGTTTAGTCCCGCCGAACACTGAAGCTTTCTTT
TRBV6-1,TRBJ2-7,NA,few,CASSGAGTRLNYEQYF,TGTGCCAGCAGTGGTGCAGGTACGCGCCTAAACTACGAGCAGTACTTC
TRBV5-1,TRBJ2-1,TRBD1,NA,CASSALDRGSSEQFF,TGCGCCAGCAGCGCCCTCGACAGGGGGTCGAGTGAGCAGTTCTTC
TRBV12-3/TRBV12-4,TRBJ2-2,TRBD1,few,CASSITGGHTGELFF,TGTGCCAGCAGCATAACAGGGGGGCACACCGGGGAGCTGTTTTTT
TRBV6-2/TRBV6-3,TRBJ1-1,TRBD1,NA,CASTKDREAFF,TGTGCCAGCACCAAGGACAGGGAAGCTTTCTTT
TRBV29-1,TRBJ1-2,TRBD1,few,CSVVTGEHYGYTF,TGCAGCGTTGTCACAGGGGAGCACTATGGCTACACCTTC
TRBV9,TRBJ1-6,NA,few,CASSVGRDNSPLHF,TGTGCCAGCAGCGTAGGTCGCGATAATTCACCCCTCCACTTT
TRBV5-1,TRBJ2-3,NA,many,CASSRGNVGGDTQYF,TGCGCCAGCAGCCGCGGGAACGTAGGTGGAGATACGCAGTATTTT
TRBV3-1,TRBJ2-1,NA,NA,CASSQDWRLNNEQFF,TGTGCCAGCAGCCAAGATTGGAGACTCAACAATGAGCAGTTCTTC
TRBV14,TRBJ1-1,NA,NA,CASSLRLQGTEAFF,TGTGCCAGCAGCCTTCGGCTCCAGGGGACTGAAGCTTTCTTT
TRBV4-3,TRBJ2-2,TRBD1,NA,CASSQTTGARANTGELFF,TGCGCCAGCAGCCAGACGACAGGGGCAAGGGCGAACACCGGGGAGCTGTTTTTT
TRBV2,TRBJ2-1,TRBD2,few,CASRGTSGHNEQFF,TGTGCCAGCAGAGGGACTAGCGGGCACAATGAGCAGTTCTTC
TRBV24-1,TRBJ2-3,NA,few,CATSDKRTATMDF,TGTGCCACCAGTGATAAACGGACAGCTACTATGGATTTT
TRBV20-1,TRBJ2-1,NA,NA,CSARVLADNEQFF,TGCAGTGCTAGAGTCTTAGCGGACAATGAGCAGTTCTTC
TRBV5-1,TRBJ2-1,NA,few,CASSQERNEQFF,TGCGCCAGCAGCCAGGAGCGTAATGAGCAGTTCTTC
TRBV24-1,TRBJ1-1,NA,few,CATRGTGKTAEAFF,TGTGCCACCAGAGGGACGGGAAAAACGGCTGAAGCTTTCTTT
TRBV12-3/TRBV12-4,TRBJ2-3,NA,many,CASKQGWGSDTQYF,TGTGCCAGCAAACAGGGATGGGGTTCAGATACGCAGTATTTT